This TCR beta chain is drawn from a study of long-term antiretroviral therapy in people with HIV. Survey-level immunoSEQ v3.0 assays were run. This table comes from immunoSEQ multiplex PCR, and its TCRdb copy is limited to in-frame clones, with some not included. The data hold under 20,000 clones, with 75% to 90% observed a single time. Donors needed at least one pre-ART PBMC sample plus at least two post-ART samples. Study-level points and caveats: Blood was collected between about 2003 and 2017, possibly under older ART regimens. Information on adherence to ART, viral resistance or therapy changes was unavailable.

Details on this clone: Its target is not known.

The CDR3 contains 16 residues. Germline loops: CDR1 SGHNT, CDR2 YYREEE (reference sequence). Trimming left V 0 bases short and J 2 bases short, with 14 bases between. The sequence came from a woman aged 40 to 55 with HIV. Specimen: unsorted PBMCs, collected 0.2 years after starting antiretroviral therapy. The chain has TRBV5-4 and TRBJ2-5; D assignment may be TRBD1 or TRBD2 (5 bases each). The CDR3 DNA is TGTGCCAGCAGCTTGGAGGGGAGCAGGAGGCAAGAGACCCAGTACTTC. Protein: CASSLEGSRRQETQYF. Combining the CDR3 with reference TRBV5-4 and TRBJ2-5 gives the whole variable domain ETGVTQSPTHLIKTRGQQVTLRCSSQSGHNTVSWYQQALGQGPQFIFQYYREEENGRGNFPPRFSGLQFPNYSSELNVNALELDDSALYLCASSLEGSRRQETQYFGPGTRLLVL.